These 26 T cell receptor beta chains were sequenced from one sample in a study of CD8 T cells in Susac syndrome. After extraction with the RNeasy kit, 0.5 to 1 ug of the RNA was reverse transcribed using random hexamers. TCRdb called the immunoSEQ multiplex PCR reads again in MiXCR, with one record for every CDR3 protein. The table lists 120,000 to 150,000 distinct CDR3 sequences, 94% of them singletons. The sequenced sample was CD8+ T cells from PBMCs. The receptor source for this set is a human donor in good health.

The chain combines TRBV20-1 with TRBJ2-7, with 14 bases fitting TRBD2. Germline-derived CDR1 and CDR2 are DFQATT and SNEGSKA (reference sequence). This CDR3 is built from 14 residues. The trim removed 6 bases at V and 3 bases at J, leaving 4 bases unmatched. CDR3: CSADGTSGSYEQYF. In DNA, the CDR3 is TGCAGTGCCGATGGGACTAGCGGGAGCTACGAGCAGTACTTC.

The chain has TRBV7-9 and TRBJ2-2; no definite D call. The CDR3 has 15 amino acids. Germline values: CDR1 SEHNR, CDR2 FQNEAQ (reference sequence). Trimming stripped 4 bases from V and 4 bases from J, with 13 bases between. CDR3 residues: CASSSTVTLTGELFF. The CDR3 DNA sequence: TGTGCCAGCAGCTCGACCGTCACCCTCACCGGGGAGCTGTTTTTT.

The chain uses TRBV29-1 and TRBJ2-5; 9 nucleotides line up with TRBD2. Trimming cost V 7 bases and J 2 bases; bases outside gene matches: 8. This CDR3 contains 14 residues. The germline V gene has CDR1 SQVTM and CDR2 ANQGSEA. The CDR3 sequence: CSARLADYQETQYF. Written as DNA, the CDR3 is TGCAGCGCAAGACTAGCGGACTATCAAGAGACCCAGTACTTC.

The gene calls are TRBV4-3 and TRBJ2-2, with D hard to call. The CDR3 totals 14 residues. Germline CDR1 reads LGHNA; CDR2 reads YSLEER. V dropped 0 bases and J dropped 3 bases, with 5 bases sitting between them. The chain's CDR3 is CASSQDPYTGELFF. The CDR3 coding sequence is TGCGCCAGCAGCCAAGATCCATACACCGGGGAGCTGTTTTTT.

J is TRBJ2-3 and V is TRBV13; 8 bases align to TRBD2. Germline loops: CDR1 PRHDT, CDR2 FYEKMQ (reference sequence). The CDR3 covers 16 residues. J lost 4 bases, V lost 3 bases, and 9 bases had no gene match. CDR3 amino acids: CASSFREGRGPDTQYF. CDR3 in DNA: TGTGCCAGCAGCTTTCGGGAGGGCCGAGGTCCAGATACGCAGTATTTT.

The J gene is TRBJ2-3, the V gene TRBV27; 7 bases map to TRBD2. Germline V gene data show CDR1 as MNHEY and CDR2 as SMNVEV (reference sequence). J gave up 2 bases and V 5 bases, and 10 bases lay outside the gene matches. This CDR3 contains 16 residues. CDR3 DNA: TGTGCCAGCAGTCTTTCAGCGGGACTAAACACAGATACGCAGTATTTT. This translates into CASSLSAGLNTDTQYF.

The V and J genes are TRBV9 and TRBJ2-3, with 7 bases identical to TRBD2. Germline assignment: CDR1 SGDLS and CDR2 YYNGEE. The CDR3 totals 15 residues. Losses at the gene ends were 0 bases for V and 7 bases for J; bases not matched to a gene: 8. CDR3 bases: TGTGCCAGCAGCGTAGGGAGCGGGAAGGGGAATACGCAGTATTTT. The encoded protein is CASSVGSGKGNTQYF.

The chain couples TRBV27 to TRBJ2-7, with D unresolved. V lost 1 base and J lost 0, with 7 bases in between. Germline lookup yields CDR1 MNHEY and CDR2 SMNVEV (reference sequence). The CDR3 has 14 amino acids. The CDR3 DNA sequence: TGTGCCAGCAGTTTATTACCTGGCTCCTACGAGCAGTACTTC. Protein sequence: CASSLLPGSYEQYF.

The rearrangement uses TRBV7-9 and TRBJ2-1, with D unresolved. The V and J ends lost 2 bases and 9 bases respectively, with 5 bases between them. There are 11 residues in the CDR3. The V gene's germline CDR1 is SEHNR and CDR2 FQNEAQ (reference sequence). The DNA of the CDR3 is TGTGCCAGCAGCTTAAATAGTGAGCAGTTCTTC. This gives the protein CASSLNSEQFF.

This clonotype came up a few times. This chain joins TRBV6-1 and TRBJ1-1; weak D call: TRBD1 (6 bases). CDR3 length equals 13 residues. V lost 8 bases to trimming and J lost 2 bases, with 12 bases between them. Germline CDR1 is MNHNS and CDR2 is SASEGT. The CDR3: CASGQLVNTEAFF. Here the CDR3 DNA reads TGTGCCAGCGGACAGTTGGTTAACACTGAAGCTTTCTTT.

J is TRBJ2-3 and V is TRBV28; 14 bases are a match to TRBD2. The J segment lost 6 bases and the V segment lost 8 bases, leaving 16 bases of the junction unmatched. Germline lookup yields CDR1 MDHEN and CDR2 SYDVKM. This CDR3 has 18 amino acids. CDR3 in DNA: TGTGCCAGCTCGGGACTAGCGGGAGCTCCGCAAGATGGTGATACGCAGTATTTT. Amino acids: CASSGLAGAPQDGDTQYF.

V gene TRBV19 combines with J gene TRBJ1-1, with 10 bases that match TRBD1. The CDR3 covers 14 residues. The ends lost 6 bases at V and 5 bases at J; junction bases unmatched: 6. Germline V gives CDR1 LNHDA, CDR2 SQIVND (reference sequence). CDR3 region: CASRAGTGVTEAFF. CDR3 DNA: TGTGCCAGTAGAGCCGGGACAGGGGTAACTGAAGCTTTCTTT.

The chain uses TRBV13 and TRBJ1-2; D gene uncertain. Trimming removed 0 bases at V and 4 bases at J, with 0 bases between. The CDR3 spans 11 residues. CDR1 is PRHDT and CDR2 is FYEKMQ in the germline V gene (reference sequence). The CDR3 DNA reads as TGTGCCAGCAGCTTAGGCTATGGCTACACCTTC. It yields the protein CASSLGYGYTF.

The chain is built from TRBV4-2 and TRBJ2-3; D not resolved. The CDR3 extends over 12 amino acids. V lost 0 bases and J 5 bases, leaving 3 bases between the germline ends. CDR1 and CDR2 from the germline V gene are LGHNA and YNFKEQ. Written as DNA, the CDR3 is TGTGCCAGCAGCCAAGATCAAGATACGCAGTATTTT. The encoded protein is CASSQDQDTQYF.

The chain carries TRBV6-5 and TRBJ1-2; D gene ambiguous. Germline assignment: CDR1 MNHEY and CDR2 SVGAGI. The CDR3 is made up of 15 amino acids. V lost 0 bases and J lost 4, with 12 bases in between. The CDR3 sequence: CASSYSIRPSYGYTF. CDR3 nucleotide sequence: TGTGCCAGCAGTTACTCGATCCGGCCCTCCTATGGCTACACCTTC.

The V gene is TRBV4-2, the J gene TRBJ2-7, with D tentatively TRBD1 (6 bases). Germline V gene sequence: CDR1 LGHNA, CDR2 YNFKEQ. The germline V and J ends were trimmed by 4 bases and 0 bases, with 16 bases remaining between them. The CDR3 sequence is 16 residues long. The CDR3 here is CASSPTGTPYSYEQYF. CDR3 coding DNA: TGTGCCAGCAGCCCCACCGGGACACCTTACTCCTACGAGCAGTACTTC.

V and J are TRBV19 and TRBJ1-5; D gene ambiguous. This CDR3 contains 13 residues. Germline loops: CDR1 LNHDA, CDR2 SQIVND (reference sequence). Deletions cut 3 bases from V and 6 bases from J, with 9 bases between. This CDR3 reads CASSIRETQPQHF. DNA for the CDR3: TGTGCCAGTAGTATTAGGGAAACTCAGCCCCAGCATTTT.

The J gene is TRBJ2-6, the V gene TRBV30; possibly TRBD1 for D (5 bases). The V gene lost 3 bases and the J gene lost 0 bases, with 9 bases spanning the gap. Germline V gene data show CDR1 as GTSNPN and CDR2 as SVGIG (reference sequence). This CDR3 region has 15 residues. The CDR3 region is CAWSQDSSGANVLTF. The CDR3, as DNA: TGTGCCTGGAGCCAAGACAGCTCTGGGGCCAACGTCCTGACTTTC. Using reference TRBV30 and TRBJ2-6 for the parts outside the CDR3, the full variable domain is SQTIHQWPATLVQPVGSPLSLECTVEGTSNPNLYWYRQAAGRGLQLLFYSVGIGQISSEVPQNLSASRPQDRQFILSSKKLLLSDSGFYLCAWSQDSSGANVLTFGAGSRLTVL.

The CDR3 coding sequence is TGCGCCAGCAGCCTTACCGGCAGTAGCTCCTACAATGAGCAGTTCTTC. Residues: CASSLTGSSSYNEQFF. The chain employs TRBV4-3 and TRBJ2-1; D unclear. The V gene's germline CDR1 is LGHNA and CDR2 YSLEER. The CDR3 has 16 residues. Trimming took off 4 bases at V and 0 bases at J, with 13 bases between the two ends.

The chain uses TRBV3-1 and TRBJ1-4; D uncertain. V was trimmed by 9 bases and J by 0 bases, leaving 8 bases between them. This CDR3 is 13 amino acids long. Per the germline V gene, CDR1 is LGHDT and CDR2 is YNNKEL (reference sequence). The DNA of the CDR3 is TGTGCCAGAGTATCGGCAACTAATGAAAAACTGTTTTTT. It translates to CARVSATNEKLFF.

This rearrangement joins TRBV5-4 to TRBJ2-7; perhaps TRBD2 as D (6 bases). Trimming took 1 base from V and 0 from J, leaving 11 bases between them. The CDR3 is 15 amino acids. Germline CDR1 SGHNT, CDR2 YYREEE (reference sequence). The CDR3 reads CASSLTAGGSYEQYF. For the CDR3, the DNA is TGTGCCAGCAGCTTGACAGCCGGGGGCTCCTACGAGCAGTACTTC.

CDR3 nucleotides: TGCGCCAGCAGCCTGGGGGACAGGGTAGGGAATGAGCAGTTCTTC. It encodes CASSLGDRVGNEQFF. This chain links TRBV4-3 with TRBJ2-1; 9 positions match TRBD1. Germline CDR1 LGHNA, CDR2 YSLEER. CDR3 length: 15 residues. Germline trimming cut 4 bases from V and 7 bases from J; bases unmatched to any gene: 8.

CDR3 coding DNA: TGTGCCAGCAGCCACACACGCAGTAATTCACCCCTCCACTTT. Translated: CASSHTRSNSPLHF. The chain combines TRBV13 with TRBJ1-6; D remains ambiguous. Germline loops: CDR1 PRHDT, CDR2 FYEKMQ (reference sequence). The germline V and J ends were trimmed by 5 bases and 6 bases, with 11 bases remaining between them. The CDR3 sequence is 14 residues long.

This clonotype occurred once. This rearrangement joins TRBV28 to TRBJ2-5; no definite D call. The CDR3 sequence is 13 residues long. Germline assignment: CDR1 MDHEN and CDR2 SYDVKM. Between the trimmed V and J ends, which lost 3 bases and 9 bases, there was a span of 14 bases. In nucleotides, the CDR3 is TGTGCCAGCAGTTTTGGGGTAGGGTCATCCCAGTACTTC. Residues: CASSFGVGSSQYF.

The gene calls are TRBV29-1 and TRBJ2-7, with D possibly TRBD2 on 6 matching bases. Trimming stripped 5 bases from V and 6 bases from J, with 14 bases between. The germline V gene has CDR1 SQVTM and CDR2 ANQGSEA. The CDR3 consists of 12 residues. The CDR3 DNA follows: TGCAGCGTTTCACTAGCCTCAGGCGAGCAGTACTTC. Its protein is CSVSLASGEQYF.

The V and J genes are TRBV20-1 and TRBJ2-3; 7 positions match TRBD2. After removal of 8 bases from V and 0 bases from J, the junction contained 8 bases not matched to a gene. Germline V gene lookup returns CDR1 DFQATT and CDR2 SNEGSKA (reference sequence). The CDR3 loop spans 14 amino acids. Here the CDR3 reads CSPEPGLSTDTQYF. The CDR3 nucleotides are TGCAGTCCCGAACCGGGACTAAGCACAGATACGCAGTATTTT.